This TCR beta chain was retrieved from a study of kidney transplant recipient with SARS-CoV-2 infection. One entry per CDR3 protein, called by TCRdb with MiXCR from the reads. The table has 200,000 to 300,000 distinct CDR3 sequences, more than 25% seen once. The V end lost 7 bases, the J end lost 2 bases, and 9 bases lay between the germline ends. This CDR3 spans 13 amino acids. CDR1 and CDR2 from the germline V gene are SGDLS and YYNGEE. This clonotype showed up many times. This specimen consisted of a blood sample, obtained at baseline and on day 111 from a kidney transplant recipient. The sequence was obtained from a male patient aged 30 to 40 who had COVID-19 and was a kidney transplant recipient. The graft donor may have contributed some T cells. V is TRBV9 and J is TRBJ2-2; a weak D match, TRBD1 (5 bases). Here the CDR3 DNA reads TGTGCCAGCCGTCAGGGAAACACCGGGGAGCTGTTTTTT. Translation: CASRQGNTGELFF.